Listed here are 5 T cell receptor beta chains from one sample, sequenced in a study of control samples from healthy donors and cancer patients (dated by TCRdb to the early 2020s). The receptor library was made with the immunoSEQ multiplex PCR assay. In its TCRdb copy, this immuneACCESS table keeps in-frame sequences only and misses some clones. Where compared with another copy, unresolved V genes explain less than half of these, and the others have no known cause. This sample holds 15,000 to 20,000 clones; approximately 81% were observed only once. Of the sample, around 32% is held by the ten largest clones. What was sequenced was PBMCs. All receptors derive from an older woman with lung cancer.

The chain couples TRBV6-6 to TRBJ2-1, with a tentative D call TRBD2 (5 bases). The V and J ends lost 5 bases and 7 bases respectively, with 21 bases between them. The CDR3 length is 16 residues. Per germline, CDR1 MNHNY and CDR2 SVGAGI (reference sequence). For the CDR3, the DNA is TGTGCCAGCAGTGGATGGTATGAGGGAAAGCTAAATGAGCAGTTCTTC. As protein: CASSGWYEGKLNEQFF.

This clone was seen a handful of times. The rearrangement links TRBV1 to TRBJ2-1; the table's D call, TRBD2, has no DNA check behind it. TRBV1 is described as a pseudogene. The CDR3 spans 11 residues. The CDR3 protein is CTSSQVTSFFF. DNA for the CDR3: TGCACCAGCAGCCAAGTGACTAGTTTCTTCTTC.

J is TRBJ2-3 and V is TRBV28; possibly TRBD1 or TRBD2 for D (5 bases each). The CDR3 contains 13 residues. Germline CDR1 is MDHEN and CDR2 is SYDVKM. Trimming took off 8 bases at V and 0 bases at J, with 9 bases between the two ends. CDR3 DNA sequence: TGTGCCAGCGGGGACCCAAGCACAGATACGCAGTATTTT. This translates into CASGDPSTDTQYF.

This clone was seen only once. The J gene is TRBJ2-5, the V gene TRBV10-1, with D tentatively TRBD1 or TRBD2 (5 bases each). The V and J ends lost 6 bases and 2 bases respectively, with 10 bases between them. The germline gives CDR1 WNHNN, CDR2 SYGVQD (reference sequence). The CDR3 runs to 13 residues. The CDR3 DNA reads as TGCGCCAGCAGCAGGGACGTACAAGAGACCCAGTACTTC. Amino acids: CASSRDVQETQYF.

The V call is TRBV28, the J call TRBJ1-3; the match to TRBD1 covers 8 bases. V lost 7 bases to trimming and J lost 0 bases; unmatched junction nucleotides: 11. Looked up from germline, CDR1 is MDHEN and CDR2 is SYDVKM. This CDR3 contains 17 residues. The CDR3 DNA follows: TGTGCCAGCATGGGGGCCGTGGACAGGGCCTCTGGAAACACCATATATTTT. It encodes CASMGAVDRASGNTIYF.